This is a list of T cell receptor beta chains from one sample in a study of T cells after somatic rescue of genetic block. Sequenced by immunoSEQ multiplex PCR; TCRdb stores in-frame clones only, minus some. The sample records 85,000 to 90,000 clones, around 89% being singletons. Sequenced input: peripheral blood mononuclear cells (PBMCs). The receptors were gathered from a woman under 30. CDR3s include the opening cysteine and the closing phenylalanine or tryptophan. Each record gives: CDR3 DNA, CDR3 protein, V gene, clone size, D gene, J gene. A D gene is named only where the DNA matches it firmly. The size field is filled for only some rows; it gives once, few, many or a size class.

TGTGCCAGCAGTACAAGACTAGCGGGGCCCTACGAGCAGTACTTC	CASSTRLAGPYEQYF	TRBV27	NA	TRBD2	TRBJ2-7
TGTGCCAGCTCACCGGTAGCGGCCACCGGGGAGCTGTTTTTT	CASSPVAATGELFF	TRBV18	NA	NA	TRBJ2-2
TGTGCCAGCAGCTTAAGGCTAGCGCTCGAAGTAGGTGAGCAGTTCTTC	CASSLRLALEVGEQFF	TRBV7-8	NA	NA	TRBJ2-1
TGTGCCAGTAAGGGGTCGTGGGAGCAGTACTTC	CASKGSWEQYF	TRBV6-6	NA	NA	TRBJ2-7
TGTGCCAGCAGCGGCCGGGATCGGGCGGCGGAAGCTTTCTTT	CASSGRDRAAEAFF	TRBV9	NA	NA	TRBJ1-1
TGTGCCAGCAGCGGACCAGGGGCCAACTCCTACGAGCAGTACTTC	CASSGPGANSYEQYF	TRBV7-9	NA	NA	TRBJ2-7
TGTGCCAGCAGTGGGCCGACTAGCGGGACGGGCTACGAGCAGTACTTC	CASSGPTSGTGYEQYF	TRBV6-6	NA	TRBD2	TRBJ2-7
TGTGCCAGCAGTTTGGACAGGGGGAACGGCTACACCTTC	CASSLDRGNGYTF	TRBV27	NA	TRBD1	TRBJ1-2
TGCGCCAGCAGCCAAGGCCTAGCGGACTACAATGAGCAGTTCTTC	CASSQGLADYNEQFF	TRBV4-3	NA	TRBD2	TRBJ2-1
TGTGCCAGTATCTGGGGTAGGAGTGAAGCTTTCTTT	CASIWGRSEAFF	TRBV19	few	NA	TRBJ1-1
TGTGCCAGCCACGCAGGGGTCCGAGCCGGGGAGCTGTTTTTT	CASHAGVRAGELFF	TRBV19	few	NA	TRBJ2-2
TGTGCCAGCAGCTTAGTTGCAACCGGGGAGCTGTTTTTT	CASSLVATGELFF	TRBV7-6	NA	NA	TRBJ2-2
TGTGCCAGCAGCTTCGAAGGACAGGGGAAAGAGACCCAGTACTTC	CASSFEGQGKETQYF	TRBV7-9	NA	TRBD1	TRBJ2-5
TGTGCCAGCAGCCCGTTTCCCGGCCAGCAGTACTTC	CASSPFPGQQYF	TRBV13	NA	NA	TRBJ2-7
TGCAGCGTTTGGTGGGAGGTGCCATACAATGAGCAGTTCTTC	CSVWWEVPYNEQFF	TRBV29-1	NA	NA	TRBJ2-1
TGTGCCACCAGCACGGACTCCTATGGCTACACCTTC	CATSTDSYGYTF	TRBV15	NA	NA	TRBJ1-2
TGTGCCAGCAGCCGTACCCGTCTTGGGGAGGAGGCTGAAGCTTTCTTT	CASSRTRLGEEAEAFF	TRBV7-2	once	NA	TRBJ1-1
TGTGCCAGCAGTATGGGACAATACAATGAGCAGTTCTTC	CASSMGQYNEQFF	TRBV28	NA	NA	TRBJ2-1
TGTGCCATCAGTGATCCTGTACTCAGGAATCAGCCCCAGCATTTT	CAISDPVLRNQPQHF	TRBV10-3	NA	NA	TRBJ1-5
TGTGCCAGCAGTTTAAGGACTGTCGAGACCCAGTACTTC	CASSLRTVETQYF	TRBV28	NA	NA	TRBJ2-5
TGTGCCAGCACTGAGGAAGAGACCCAGTACTTC	CASTEEETQYF	TRBV28	NA	NA	TRBJ2-5
TGTGCCAGCAGCCCGGCGGGGGCCCCGGTATATACGCAGTATTTT	CASSPAGAPVYTQYF	TRBV5-8	once	NA	TRBJ2-3
TGTGCCAGCAGCCCCGGGGAGACAGGGTTCGCCGGGGAGCTGTTTTTT	CASSPGETGFAGELFF	TRBV5-4	NA	TRBD1	TRBJ2-2
TGTGCCAGCGGGGGACAGGGGTACGGCTACACCTTC	CASGGQGYGYTF	TRBV6-5	NA	TRBD1	TRBJ1-2
TGTGCCAGCAGCCCGAGACAGGGGTACCAAGAGACCCAGTACTTC	CASSPRQGYQETQYF	TRBV7-2	NA	TRBD1	TRBJ2-5
TGTGCCAGCAGCTTAGTTGGGAACCCAGCTAGCGGGGAGGCAGATACGCAGTATTTT	CASSLVGNPASGEADTQYF	TRBV11-2	NA	TRBD2	TRBJ2-3
TGCGCCAGCAGCCAACTCGCGGGCCTTGAAAGAGGAGCTTTCTTT	CASSQLAGLERGAFF	TRBV4-1	NA	NA	TRBJ1-1
TGCAGCGTTGTTTTAACCACCGGCGGCTACACCTTC	CSVVLTTGGYTF	TRBV29-1	NA	NA	TRBJ1-2
TGTGCCAGCAGCCCCAGCGAAGGGGCAATGACCGGGGAGCTGTTTTTT	CASSPSEGAMTGELFF	TRBV7-3	NA	NA	TRBJ2-2
TGTGCCAGCAGCGTACGGCCCCTAGTCGGTCCGTCCAATGAGCAGTTCTTC	CASSVRPLVGPSNEQFF	TRBV9	once	NA	TRBJ2-1